This TCR beta chain comes out of a study of Graves' ophthalmopathy and Graves' hyperthyroidism. There are 16 residues in the CDR3. Germline V gives CDR1 MNHEY, CDR2 SVGEGT. The ends were cut back, 0 bases at V and 3 bases at J, with 14 bases in the middle. Amplification from RNA transcripts yielded the TCR beta CDR3 regions. Investigators did first-round RT-PCR with HTBI primers, then second-round multiplex PCR. TCRdb reprocessed the multiplex PCR reads with MiXCR, giving one entry per CDR3 protein. The sample consists of hundreds of thousands of distinct CDR3 sequences, roughly 21% of them appearing once. In its sample, this clonotype was seen many times.

The sequence was collected from a woman younger than 35 with stable Graves' hyperthyroidism. The rearrangement joins TRBV6-2 or TRBV6-3 to TRBJ1-1; D possibly corresponds to TRBD1 (5 bases). The sequencing input was peripheral blood. Here the CDR3 DNA reads TGTGCCAGCAGTTACTCTGGCCGGGGGTATGACACTGAAGCTTTCTTT. This sequence encodes CASSYSGRGYDTEAFF.